The clone carrying this T cell receptor beta chain was counted ten times or more. Its antigen remains unknown. As it was prepared, the TCRbeta library received unique molecular identifiers. TCRdb passed the PCR reads through MiXCR, listing each CDR3 protein once. Of about 230,000 distinct CDR3 sequences in the sample, approximately 10% were seen once. The data are from a study of T-cell reconstitution after alpha-beta-depleted transplantation in children. Overall study results and limits: One year post-transplant, T-cell counts and diversity were largely derived from T cells produced anew. Several hundred graft clones that had expanded were reportedly the source of alpha-beta T cells about two months after transplant. In some patients, recipient T cells and intrathymic progenitors surviving conditioning explained high day-60 diversity.

Losses at the gene ends were 0 bases for V and 5 bases for J; bases not matched to a gene: 4. CDR3 size: 14 residues. The germline CDR1 and CDR2 sequences are GTSNPN and SVGIG (reference sequence). This clonotype was obtained from a child in the first two years of life with acute myeloid leukemia, due to receive a stem cell transplant. This chain uses TRBV30 with TRBJ2-1, with TRBD2 identical over 7 bases. The specimen was PBMCs, collected before TCRalphabeta/CD19-depleted stem cell transplant. As DNA, the CDR3 is TGTGCCTGGAGTGTACGGGGAGGGCACAATGAGCAGTTCTTC. This codes for CAWSVRGGHNEQFF.